Presented here are 7 T cell receptor beta chains from one specimen sequenced in a study of lung T cells in sarcoidosis with Löfgren's syndrome (TCRdb year 2017). Reads for this sample came from an Illumina MiSeq. TCRdb passed the public sequencing reads through fastp at Q25 and MiXCR, retaining productive beta sequences. For every CDR3 protein sequence, its rows merge into one entry that carries the most common genes and DNA. This sample's clone table shows more than 15 distinct CDR3 sequences. The specimen sequenced was CD4+ T cells from bronchoalveolar lavage fluid. Source of these receptors: a human donor with sarcoidosis (Löfgren's syndrome or another form), or a control subject (not recorded which). This table probably holds off-target reads from a library built for another chain.

The genes are TRBV20-1 and TRBJ1-5; unclear D gene. Trimming removed 0 bases from V and 4 bases from J, with 7 bases in between. The CDR3 totals 13 residues. CDR1 and CDR2 (germline): DFQATT, SNEGSKA (reference sequence). The CDR3 loop is CSARDTVNQPQHF. CDR3 nucleotides: TGCAGTGCTAGAGACACGGTGAATCAGCCCCAGCATTTT.

This clonotype showed up just a few times. CDR3 loop: CASREVTEQFF. In DNA form, the CDR3 reads TGTGCCAGCAGAGAGGTTACTGAGCAGTTCTTC. The chain combines TRBV6-1 with TRBJ2-1; D gene unclear. The CDR3 runs to 11 residues. The V gene's germline CDR1 is MNHNS and CDR2 SASEGT. V was pared by 6 bases and J by 9 bases, with 9 bases between.

This clonotype was seen a single time. The chain joins TRBV15 to TRBJ1-4; D unresolved. From germline, CDR1 is LNHNV and CDR2 YYDKDF (reference sequence). V was pared by 8 bases and J by 6 bases, with 16 bases between. This CDR3 has 14 amino acids. CDR3 sequence reads: CATRDESFDEKLFF. The CDR3 coding sequence is TGTGCCACCCGCGATGAGTCGTTCGATGAAAAACTGTTTTTT.

CDR3 nucleotides: TGCAGCCCGGGACAGAACTATGGCTACACCTTC. Its translation: CSPGQNYGYTF. The gene calls are TRBV20-1 and TRBJ1-2; TRBD1 matches 7 bases. The CDR3 extends over 11 amino acids. CDR1 is DFQATT, CDR2 SNEGSKA, per germline (reference sequence).

This clonotype was detected only a few times. This chain connects TRBV11-2 to TRBJ2-7, with 8 bases that match TRBD1. Germline V gene lookup returns CDR1 SGHAT and CDR2 FQNNGV. The V segment lost 5 bases and the J segment 6 bases; nucleotides outside the gene matches: 12. The CDR3 consists of 15 residues. CDR3 protein: CASSHRSTGGGEQYF. CDR3 DNA: TGTGCCAGCAGCCACCGATCAACAGGGGGAGGCGAGCAGTACTTC. The full variable domain, rest sourced from reference TRBV11-2 and TRBJ2-7, is EAGVAQSPRYKIIEKRQSVAFWCNPISGHATLYWYQQILGQGPKLLIQFQNNGVVDDSQLPKDRFSAERLKGVDSTLKIQPAKLEDSAVYLCASSHRSTGGGEQYFGPGTRLTVT.

As DNA, the CDR3 is TGCGCCAGCGGGGAGTACGAACACGGGGAGCTGTTTTTT. This translates into CASGEYEHGELFF. V gene TRBV10-1 combines with J gene TRBJ2-2; perhaps TRBD2 as D (5 bases). V lost 8 bases and J lost 7, with 14 bases in between. CDR1 is WNHNN and CDR2 is SYGVQD in the germline V gene (reference sequence). The CDR3 runs to 13 residues.

The rearrangement uses TRBV15 and TRBJ2-7; unclear D gene. CDR1 LNHNV and CDR2 YYDKDF come from the germline V gene (reference sequence). The CDR3 has 14 residues. Between the trimmed V and J ends, which lost 2 bases and 6 bases, there was a span of 14 bases. CDR3 loop: CATSRSTVFSEQYF. CDR3 nucleotide sequence: TGTGCCACCAGCAGATCCACAGTTTTTTCCGAGCAGTACTTC.